What follows are 30 T cell receptor beta chains derived from one specimen sequenced in a study of shared clonotypes between healthy human individuals. The protocol was immunoSEQ multiplex PCR, while the TCRdb copy is restricted to in-frame clones and leaves out a portion. The data show 850,000 to 1,200,000 clones, with roughly 80% seen just once and about 1.4% held by the top ten. The sample was memory CD4+ T cells sorted from blood. Subset specified: CD45RA-negative fraction. These receptors all come from a man between 18 and 29 years old in good health.

The gene calls are TRBV5-6 and TRBJ1-2; 7 bases fit TRBD1. The CDR3 has 14 amino acids. The ends lost 0 bases at V and 4 bases at J; junction bases unmatched: 3. Germline V gene lookup returns CDR1 SGHDT and CDR2 YYEEEE. CDR3 in DNA: TGTGCCAGCAGCTTGGAGGGGGCCAGCTATGGCTACACCTTC. Translated: CASSLEGASYGYTF.

The J gene is TRBJ2-3, the V gene TRBV5-1, with TRBD2 matching over 9 bases. CDR1 SGHRS and CDR2 YFSETQ come from the germline V gene. The CDR3 is 15 residues long. V was clipped by 1 base and J by 5 bases; unmatched bases: 5. The CDR3 loop is CASSLLTSGQDTQYF. CDR3 bases: TGCGCCAGCAGCTTGCTTACTAGCGGGCAAGATACGCAGTATTTT.

The chain couples TRBV14 to TRBJ1-4; D might be TRBD1 (6 bases). V lost 4 bases and J 8 bases, leaving 11 bases between the germline ends. CDR1 is SGHDN, CDR2 FVKESK, per germline. This CDR3 region has 13 residues. The DNA of the CDR3 is TGTGCCAGCAGCCGAGCAGGGGTGGAAAAACTGTTTTTT. Translating gives CASSRAGVEKLFF. The whole variable domain, remainder taken from reference TRBV14 and TRBJ1-4, is EAGVTQFPSHSVIEKGQTVTLRCDPISGHDNLYWYRRVMGKEIKFLLHFVKESKQDESGMPNNRFLAERTGGTYSTLKVQPAELEDSGVYFCASSRAGVEKLFFGSGTQLSVL.

V usage is TRBV7-3 and J usage is TRBJ2-7, with 8 bases lining up with TRBD2. The CDR3 contains 15 residues. Trimming took 3 bases from V and 2 from J; bases not matched to a gene: 6. Germline lookup yields CDR1 SGHTA and CDR2 FQGTGA. This chain's CDR3 is CASSLERGSPYEQYF. In DNA, the CDR3 is TGTGCCAGCAGCTTGGAGCGGGGGTCCCCCTACGAGCAGTACTTC.

This clone has just one count. CDR3 coding DNA: TGTGCCAGCAGCTACACACAGGCGGGCACTGAAGCTTTCTTT. It yields the protein CASSYTQAGTEAFF. The J gene is TRBJ1-1, the V gene TRBV9; D may be TRBD1 (5 bases). The germline V gene has CDR1 SGDLS and CDR2 YYNGEE. This CDR3 is 14 amino acids long. Trimming pared 4 bases from V and 4 bases from J, leaving 14 bases between.

The chain links TRBV7-2 to TRBJ2-5; D might be TRBD2 (5 bases). The CDR3 runs 12 residues. Germline V gene data show CDR1 as SGHTA and CDR2 as FQGNSA. V was cut by 4 bases and J by 3 bases, with 6 bases left in between. The CDR3 DNA follows: TGTGCCAGCAGCTGGGAGAAAGAGACCCAGTACTTC. Amino acid sequence: CASSWEKETQYF.

V usage is TRBV27 and J usage is TRBJ1-5; maybe TRBD1 (5 bases). Trimming took off 5 bases at V and 5 bases at J, with 13 bases between the two ends. The CDR3 covers 14 residues. Germline lookup yields CDR1 MNHEY and CDR2 SMNVEV (reference sequence). CDR3 in amino acids: CASSARTTDQPQHF. The CDR3 DNA is TGTGCCAGCAGTGCACGCACGACAGATCAGCCCCAGCATTTT.

The V call is TRBV30, the J call TRBJ2-3; D call uncertain. V gave up 2 bases and J gave up 6 bases, with 6 bases separating them. CDR3 length: 11 residues. Germline CDR1 GTSNPN, CDR2 SVGIG (reference sequence). This CDR3 reads CAWSSVDTQYF. CDR3 nucleotides: TGTGCCTGGAGTTCCGTGGATACGCAGTATTTT.

CDR3 nucleotides: TGTGCCAGCTCATCGGGACCAGGGGGAAACTATGGCTACACCTTC. Its translation: CASSSGPGGNYGYTF. This chain connects TRBV18 to TRBJ1-2, with 7 bases that match TRBD1. CDR1 and CDR2 from the germline V gene are KGHSH and LQKENI. V was clipped by 5 bases and J by 2 bases; unmatched bases: 8. This CDR3 is 15 amino acids long.

This clone came up a few times. The chain recombines TRBV30 with TRBJ2-5; 8 nucleotides align to TRBD2. The CDR3 has 14 amino acids. Germline V gene lookup returns CDR1 GTSNPN and CDR2 SVGIG (reference sequence). Trimming took 2 bases from V and 5 from J; bases not matched to a gene: 7. CDR3 in DNA: TGTGCCTGGAGTAGGGTAGCGGGAAGGGAGACCCAGTACTTC. This codes for CAWSRVAGRETQYF.

The rearrangement joins TRBV30 to TRBJ1-1; TRBD1 agrees at 9 bases. Germline V CDR1 and CDR2: GTSNPN, SVGIG (reference sequence). V shed 4 bases, J shed 7 bases, and the junction held 7 bases outside the gene matches. The CDR3 has 13 amino acids. The CDR3 bases are TGTGCCTGGAACCCGACAGGGGGGCTTGAAGCTTTCTTT. Protein sequence: CAWNPTGGLEAFF.

This clone was counted a few times. The chain combines TRBV19 with TRBJ1-5; D gene uncertain. Between the trimmed V and J ends, which lost 2 bases and 5 bases, there was a span of 10 bases. This CDR3 has 14 amino acids. Looked up from germline, CDR1 is LNHDA and CDR2 is SQIVND (reference sequence). This chain's CDR3 is CASSINGPYQPQHF. DNA of the CDR3: TGTGCCAGTAGTATAAATGGACCTTATCAGCCCCAGCATTTT.

The gene calls are TRBV29-1 and TRBJ2-5; no reliable D call. The CDR3 runs 13 residues. Germline V gives CDR1 SQVTM, CDR2 ANQGSEA. Trimming pared 1 base from V and 0 bases from J, leaving 6 bases between. CDR3 nucleotides: TGCAGCGTTGAAGGGCAGGACCAAGAGACCCAGTACTTC. It specifies CSVEGQDQETQYF.

The chain joins TRBV6-1 to TRBJ1-5; D call uncertain. Trimming took 3 bases from V and 5 from J, leaving 20 bases between them. The length of the CDR3 is 17 residues. CDR1 MNHNS and CDR2 SASEGT come from the germline V gene. CDR3 bases: TGTGCCAGCAGTGAGTTCGGGAAAACGAAAGGCCATCAGCCCCAGCATTTT. This encodes CASSEFGKTKGHQPQHF.

The genes are TRBV5-1 and TRBJ2-2; D remains unclear. Trimming removed 3 bases at V and 1 base at J, with 7 bases between. The CDR3 loop spans 14 amino acids. In germline, CDR1 is SGHRS, CDR2 YFSETQ. The CDR3 here is CASSSPLNTGELFF. CDR3 DNA: TGCGCCAGCAGCTCGCCCCTGAACACCGGGGAGCTGTTTTTT.

The CDR3 spells CAAGGSGANVLTF. CDR3 sequence (DNA): TGTGCCGCAGGGGGCTCTGGGGCCAACGTCCTGACTTTC. The V gene is TRBV30, the J gene TRBJ2-6, with 7 bases matching TRBD1. Germline V gene lookup returns CDR1 GTSNPN and CDR2 SVGIG (reference sequence). After removal of 8 bases from V and 0 bases from J, the junction contained 1 base not matched to a gene. The CDR3 consists of 13 residues. Full variable domain (remainder filled in from reference TRBV30 and TRBJ2-6): SQTIHQWPATLVQPVGSPLSLECTVEGTSNPNLYWYRQAAGRGLQLLFYSVGIGQISSEVPQNLSASRPQDRQFILSSKKLLLSDSGFYLCAAGGSGANVLTFGAGSRLTVL.

This sequence joins TRBV5-5 and TRBJ1-2; TRBD1 agrees at 8 bases. The germline V gene has CDR1 SGHKS and CDR2 YYEKEE (reference sequence). The CDR3 has 15 amino acids. With 3 bases clipped from V and 5 bases from J, the junction kept 9 bases outside the gene matches. CDR3 in DNA: TGTGCCAGCAGCTCATTACCGGACAGGGAATATGGCTACACCTTC. Amino acid sequence: CASSSLPDREYGYTF.

The rearrangement uses TRBV7-9 and TRBJ2-5; 12 bases match TRBD1. Germline values: CDR1 SEHNR, CDR2 FQNEAQ (reference sequence). The CDR3 spans 15 residues. Germline trimming cut 4 bases from V and 5 bases from J; bases unmatched to any gene: 5. CDR3 nucleotides: TGTGCCAGCAGCTCCGGGACAGGGGGCGCGGAGACCCAGTACTTC. As protein: CASSSGTGGAETQYF.

This clone was seen repeatedly, ten times or more. The gene calls are TRBV7-8 and TRBJ2-1; D could derive from TRBD1 or TRBD2 (5 bases each). In germline, CDR1 is SGHVS, CDR2 FQNEAQ. The V gene lost 5 bases and the J gene lost 15 bases, with 17 bases spanning the gap. The CDR3 is 12 residues long. The DNA of the CDR3 is TGTGCCAGCAGCCCCGCCGGGACCCGGGGGTTCTTC. Protein sequence: CASSPAGTRGFF.

V gene TRBV10-3 combines with J gene TRBJ1-2, with D unclear. The germline CDR1 and CDR2 sequences are ENHRY and SYGVKD. The CDR3 spans 16 residues. Trimming shortened V by 0 bases and J by 3 bases, and 14 bases separated the two germline ends. The CDR3 spells CAISESLTYRDYGYTF. For the CDR3, the DNA is TGTGCCATCAGTGAGTCCTTAACCTATCGTGACTATGGCTACACCTTC.

This clone was observed many times. Other DNA sequences from this sample encode an identical CDR3 as well. This rearrangement joins TRBV7-2 to TRBJ2-7, with 8 bases that match TRBD2. Trimming cost V 0 bases and J 3 bases; bases outside gene matches: 4. This CDR3 spans 15 amino acids. In germline, CDR1 is SGHTA, CDR2 FQGNSA. CDR3 sequence reads: CASSLARGGYYEQYF. The DNA for the CDR3 is TGTGCCAGCAGCTTAGCTCGCGGGGGGTACTACGAGCAGTACTTC.

The chain links TRBV28 to TRBJ2-3; maybe TRBD1 (5 bases). The CDR3 spans 12 residues. Germline V gene lookup returns CDR1 MDHEN and CDR2 SYDVKM. Here the CDR3 DNA reads TGTGCTATCAGGGCCAACACAGATACGCAGTATTTT. Its translation is CAIRANTDTQYF.

This clone was observed once. This chain uses TRBV25-1 with TRBJ1-1; tentative D call: TRBD1 (6 bases). Per the germline V gene, CDR1 is MGHDK and CDR2 is SYGVNS. The CDR3 is 16 amino acids. The V end was cut by 1 base, the J end by 0 bases, with 12 bases between. The CDR3 DNA is TGTGCCAGCAGTGAATCGCTGGGGACAATGAACACTGAAGCTTTCTTT. The encoded protein is CASSESLGTMNTEAFF. Drawing the rest from reference TRBV25-1 and TRBJ1-1, the complete variable domain is EADIYQTPRYLVIGTGKKITLECSQTMGHDKMYWYQQDPGMELHLIHYSYGVNSTEKGDLSSESTVSRIRTEHFPLTLESARPSHTSQYLCASSESLGTMNTEAFFGQGTRLTVV.

Remarks on this clone: The sample has other DNA sequences that encode this CDR3 too. The V gene is TRBV19, the J gene TRBJ2-5, with a weak D call TRBD2 (5 bases). This CDR3 region has 13 residues. Trimming removed 1 base at V and 5 bases at J, with 8 bases between. Germline-derived CDR1 and CDR2 are LNHDA and SQIVND (reference sequence). The DNA for the CDR3 is TGTGCCAGTAGTATAGGAGGGTATGAGACCCAGTACTTC. Its protein is CASSIGGYETQYF. Full variable domain (remainder filled in from reference TRBV19 and TRBJ2-5): DGGITQSPKYLFRKEGQNVTLSCEQNLNHDAMYWYRQDPGQGLRLIYYSQIVNDFQKGDIAEGYSVSREKKESFPLTVTSAQKNPTAFYLCASSIGGYETQYFGPGTRLLVL.

This clone was observed once. Other nucleotide sequences in the sample specify the same CDR3. The chain joins TRBV5-1 to TRBJ2-5; D may be TRBD1 or TRBD2 (5 bases each). Trimming stripped 0 bases from V and 2 bases from J, with 8 bases between. Germline V gives CDR1 SGHRS, CDR2 YFSETQ. CDR3 length: 14 residues. The CDR3 region has the DNA TGCGCCAGCAGCTTGGAGGGACGGCAAGAGACCCAGTACTTC. Residues: CASSLEGRQETQYF.

The chain couples TRBV30 to TRBJ1-2; 10 positions match TRBD1. The trim removed 4 bases at V and 0 bases at J, leaving 2 bases unmatched. The germline V gene has CDR1 GTSNPN and CDR2 SVGIG (reference sequence). This CDR3 has 14 amino acids. In nucleotides, the CDR3 is TGTGCCTGGACCGGGACAGGGGCTAACTATGGCTACACCTTC. This translates into CAWTGTGANYGYTF. Complete variable domain (other parts from reference TRBV30 and TRBJ1-2): SQTIHQWPATLVQPVGSPLSLECTVEGTSNPNLYWYRQAAGRGLQLLFYSVGIGQISSEVPQNLSASRPQDRQFILSSKKLLLSDSGFYLCAWTGTGANYGYTFGSGTRLTVV.

About this clone: Distinct nucleotide sequences in the sample also encode this CDR3. J is TRBJ2-5 and V is TRBV5-1; 11 nucleotides align to TRBD2. The CDR3 has 15 residues. The trim removed 2 bases at V and 5 bases at J, leaving 5 bases unmatched. CDR1 and CDR2 from the germline V gene are SGHRS and YFSETQ. The CDR3 sequence is CASSLTSGGEETQYF. In DNA form, the CDR3 reads TGCGCCAGCAGCTTAACTAGCGGGGGAGAGGAGACCCAGTACTTC.

The gene calls are TRBV6-5 and TRBJ2-3; no clear D. Trimming took off 7 bases at V and 4 bases at J, with 12 bases between the two ends. CDR1 is MNHEY, CDR2 SVGAGI, per germline. This CDR3 has 13 residues. Here the CDR3 DNA reads TGTGCCAGCACCCTACCAGGCGCAGATACGCAGTATTTT. Translation: CASTLPGADTQYF.

This clone was picked up a small number of times. The CDR3 sequence is CASSWSGGGYQETQYF. Written as DNA, the CDR3 is TGTGCCAGCAGTTGGAGTGGGGGGGGGTACCAAGAGACCCAGTACTTC. The J gene is TRBJ2-5, the V gene TRBV27; 7 bases are a match to TRBD2. J was trimmed by 0 bases and V by 4 bases; bases with no gene match: 8. The CDR3 extends over 16 amino acids. Germline loops: CDR1 MNHEY, CDR2 SMNVEV (reference sequence).

The V call is TRBV7-2, the J call TRBJ2-1, with D possibly TRBD2 on 5 matching bases. With 4 bases removed from V and 1 base from J, the gap between germline ends came to 14 bases. Germline CDR1 reads SGHTA; CDR2 reads FQGNSA. The CDR3 runs to 16 residues. CDR3 residues: CASSSSLLGSYNEQFF. The CDR3 DNA reads as TGTGCCAGCAGCTCAAGCTTACTAGGATCCTACAATGAGCAGTTCTTC.